This TCR beta chain was recorded in a study of blood T cell repertoires in COVID-19. On the study more broadly: Acute and convalescent COVID-19 specimens originated in the United States, Italy and Spain. From T cells, B-cell-depleted T cells, or PBMCs came the material, which was cDNA or gDNA.

Original processing notes: Counts of nucleated cells, estimated from reference gene primer amplification, were obtained. Clones were read by immunoSEQ multiplex PCR, and TCRdb kept only the in-frame ones, dropping some. The DNA was the basis for D and trimming; V, J and clone size are from that table. The profile shows approximately 130,000 clones, around 78% of them singletons. The V segment lost 6 bases and the J segment 4 bases; nucleotides outside the gene matches: 6. This CDR3 comprises 15 residues. The germline V gene encodes CDR1 MNHEY and CDR2 SVGAGI. Sequences were obtained from peripheral blood. The V and J genes are TRBV6-5 and TRBJ1-2; TRBD1 matches at 12 bases. The receptor was derived from a human donor in a cohort sampled during active COVID-19. CDR3 nucleotide sequence: TGTGCCAGCAGGCCCCCGGGACAGGGGGCCTATGGCTACACCTTC. Its translation: CASRPPGQGAYGYTF.